The sequence of this TCR beta chain was determined in a study of cytomegalovirus exposure and HLA in healthy donors. The germline V and J ends were trimmed by 4 bases and 5 bases, with 12 bases remaining between them. The CDR3 has 14 residues. The germline V gene encodes CDR1 SGHNT and CDR2 YENEEA. Vbeta (60) and Jbeta (13) primers were used in the PCR. Here immunoSEQ multiplex PCR was the method, and the copy in TCRdb shows in-frame clones only, minus some. This sample has fewer than 200,000 clones; roughly 80% occur once, and the top ten carry about 0.8%. The TCR comes from a woman under 30 in good health and CMV-seronegative. Sequencing was carried out using PBMCs. This chain links TRBV11-3 with TRBJ2-1; a weak D match, TRBD1 (6 bases). This chain's CDR3 is CASSSTGLNNEQFF. CDR3 sequence (DNA): TGTGCCAGCAGCTCGACAGGTCTGAACAATGAGCAGTTCTTC.